The T cell receptor (beta chain) described here comes from a study of breast tumors, draining lymph nodes, adjacent tissues. Study results and limitations: Tumor and nontumor repertoires were significantly more similar in luminal-like than in basal-like breast cancer.

TCRdb fed the multiplex PCR reads into MiXCR, producing one record per CDR3 protein. The sample has fewer than 200,000 distinct CDR3 sequences, 30% to 35% seen once. This clonotype was recorded many times. Its antigen is unknown. Axillary draining lymph nodes of breast cancer patients supplied the node samples. The CDR3 extends over 14 amino acids. Trimming cost V 8 bases and J 7 bases; bases outside gene matches: 12. The germline V gene has CDR1 MGHRA and CDR2 YSYEKL. Sequencing was carried out using axillary lymph node tissue. The chain couples TRBV4-1 to TRBJ2-7; TRBD2 matches at 9 bases. This sequence originates from a female donor with breast cancer. Some clones in this sample may be carry-over from other donors' samples. This CDR3 reads CASRKAGGSGEQYF. Written as DNA, the CDR3 is TGCGCCAGCCGCAAAGCGGGAGGCTCTGGTGAGCAGTACTTC.